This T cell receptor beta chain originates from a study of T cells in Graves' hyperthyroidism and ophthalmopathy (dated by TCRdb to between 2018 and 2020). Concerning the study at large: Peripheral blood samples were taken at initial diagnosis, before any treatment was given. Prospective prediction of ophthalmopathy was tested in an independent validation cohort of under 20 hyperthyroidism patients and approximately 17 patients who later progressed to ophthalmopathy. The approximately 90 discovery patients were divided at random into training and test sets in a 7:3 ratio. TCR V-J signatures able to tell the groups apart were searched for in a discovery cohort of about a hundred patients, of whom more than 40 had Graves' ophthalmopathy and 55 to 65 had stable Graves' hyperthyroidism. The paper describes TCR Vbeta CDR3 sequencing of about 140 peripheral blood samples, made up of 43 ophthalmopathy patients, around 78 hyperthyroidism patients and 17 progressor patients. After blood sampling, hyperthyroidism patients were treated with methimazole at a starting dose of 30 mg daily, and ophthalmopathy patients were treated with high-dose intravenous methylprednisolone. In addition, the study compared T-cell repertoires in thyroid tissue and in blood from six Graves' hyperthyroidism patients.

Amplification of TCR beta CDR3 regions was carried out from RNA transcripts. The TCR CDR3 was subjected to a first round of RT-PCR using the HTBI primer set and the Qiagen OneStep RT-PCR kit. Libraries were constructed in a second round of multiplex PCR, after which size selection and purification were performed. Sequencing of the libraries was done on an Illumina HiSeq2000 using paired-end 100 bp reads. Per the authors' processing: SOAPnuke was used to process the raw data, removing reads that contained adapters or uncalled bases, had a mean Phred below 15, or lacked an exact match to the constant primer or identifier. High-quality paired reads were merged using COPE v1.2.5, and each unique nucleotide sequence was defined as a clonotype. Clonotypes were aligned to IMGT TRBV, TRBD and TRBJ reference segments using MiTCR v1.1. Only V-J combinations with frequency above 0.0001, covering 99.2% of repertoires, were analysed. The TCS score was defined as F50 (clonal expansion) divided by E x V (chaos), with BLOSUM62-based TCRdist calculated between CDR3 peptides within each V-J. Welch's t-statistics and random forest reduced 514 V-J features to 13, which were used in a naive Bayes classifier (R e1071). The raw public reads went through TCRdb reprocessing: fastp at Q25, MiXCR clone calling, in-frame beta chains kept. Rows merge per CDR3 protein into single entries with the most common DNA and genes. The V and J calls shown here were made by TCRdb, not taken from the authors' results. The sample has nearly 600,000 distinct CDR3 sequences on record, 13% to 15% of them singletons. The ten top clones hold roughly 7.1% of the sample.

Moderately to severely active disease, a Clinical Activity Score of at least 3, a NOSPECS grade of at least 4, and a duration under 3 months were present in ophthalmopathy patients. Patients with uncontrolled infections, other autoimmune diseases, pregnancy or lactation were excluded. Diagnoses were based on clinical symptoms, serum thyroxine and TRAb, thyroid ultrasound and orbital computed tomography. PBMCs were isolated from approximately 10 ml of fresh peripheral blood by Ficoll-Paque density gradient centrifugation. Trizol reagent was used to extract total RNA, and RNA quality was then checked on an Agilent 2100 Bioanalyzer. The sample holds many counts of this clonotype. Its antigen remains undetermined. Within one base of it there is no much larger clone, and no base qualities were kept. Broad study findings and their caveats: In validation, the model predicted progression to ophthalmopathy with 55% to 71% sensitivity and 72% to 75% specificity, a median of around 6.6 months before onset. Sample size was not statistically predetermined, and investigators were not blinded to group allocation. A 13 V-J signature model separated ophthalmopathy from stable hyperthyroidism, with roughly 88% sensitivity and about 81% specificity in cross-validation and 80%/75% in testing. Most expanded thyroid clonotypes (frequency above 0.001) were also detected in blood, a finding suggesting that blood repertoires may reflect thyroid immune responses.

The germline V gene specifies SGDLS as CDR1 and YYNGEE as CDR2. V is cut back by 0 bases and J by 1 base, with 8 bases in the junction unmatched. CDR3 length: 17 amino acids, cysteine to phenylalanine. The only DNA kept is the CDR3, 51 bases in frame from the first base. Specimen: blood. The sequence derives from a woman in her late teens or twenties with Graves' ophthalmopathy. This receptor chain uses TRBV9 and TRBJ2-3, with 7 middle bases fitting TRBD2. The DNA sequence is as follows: TGTGCCAGCAGCGTAGCGAGCGGGAACCGCGGCACAGATACGCAGTATTTT. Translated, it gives CASSVASGNRGTDTQYF.